This T cell receptor beta chain comes out of a study of blood T cell repertoires in COVID-19. This CDR3 spans 15 amino acids. CDR1 and CDR2 from the germline V gene are MDHEN and SYDVKM. With V trimmed by 6 bases and J by 3 bases, 10 bases remained unmatched. Some clones are missing from TCRdb's copy, which holds only in-frame ones; the method was immunoSEQ multiplex PCR. The sample lists about 84,000 clones; around 83% were seen once. The V gene is TRBV28, the J gene TRBJ2-7; 8 bases line up with TRBD1. The TCR originated in a man older than 75 with active or convalescent COVID-19. The specimen sequenced was peripheral blood. This CDR3 is CASSLGQGEIYEQYF. The CDR3 coding sequence is TGTGCCAGCAGCCTCGGACAGGGTGAAATCTACGAGCAGTACTTC.